The T cell receptor beta chain described here comes from a study of blood T cell repertoires in COVID-19 (dated by TCRdb to 2020 to 2022). Regarding the complete study: Collaborator samples came from the United States, Italy and Spain and covered acute and convalescent phases of COVID-19. The samples were drawn from two sources: the first 160 participants of the ongoing ImmuneRACE study, and 950 to 1,500 subjects contributed by 6 global collaborators. The material from the prospective study consisted of cDNA or gDNA derived from T cells, B-cell-depleted T cells, or PBMCs. Where available, HLA class I and class II types were taken from metadata supplied by the sample provider and were not determined by assay-based typing. The dataset comprised deeply sampled blood TCRbeta repertoires from subjects exposed to, actively infected with, or recovered from COVID-19. The sample metadata nearly always contained a de-identified subject ID, COVID-19 status, age in years and sex. The repertoires were made available in a free public database intended to serve as a resource for research on the immune response to SARS-CoV-2.

The CDR1 and CDR2 encoded by the germline V gene (reference sequence) are LNHDA and SQIVND. V and J lose 3 bases and 4 bases, and a span of 10 bases separates them. Inclusive of the bounding cysteine and phenylalanine, the CDR3 is 14 residues long. Only the CDR3 part of the read is kept: 42 bases, read in frame from the first base. Findings and caveats that apply to the study as a whole: The amount of clinical and demographic metadata varied by source and participant and was provided uncurated.

Whole blood was collected in K2EDTA tubes by collaborating institutions according to the institutions' own protocols. For TCRbeta analysis, collaborators shipped samples in one of three forms: frozen whole blood, isolated PBMCs, or DNA extracted from either of those sample types. In regard to this clone: Its target antigen remains unknown. Base qualities are not recorded, but no much larger clone differs from it by a single base.

The immunoSEQ Assay, a bias-controlled multiplex PCR, was used to amplify TCRbeta CDR3 regions from genomic DNA. As for how the authors treated the data: Nucleated cell counts per sample were estimated from amplification of reference gene primers within the assay. To quantify the absolute abundance of each unique TCRbeta CDR3 rearrangement, sequence reads were collapsed and filtered. For each sample, productive Simpson clonality was calculated as the square root of Simpson's diversity index across productive rearrangements. Sourced from immuneACCESS, this table was stored by TCRdb with only in-frame sequences that have V and J called. A share of the clones is absent; for the studies checked, an unresolved V gene accounts for under half, and the remainder has no known explanation. Clone size and the V and J calls come from that table; the DNA yielded D and trimming. The sample table contains about 160,000 clones; only one count was recorded for under 80% of them. Together, the top ten hold roughly 2.8% of the sample.

This receptor was taken from a man between 65 and 80 years old with acute or convalescent COVID-19. Sequenced material: peripheral blood. The sequence links TRBV19 to TRBJ2-1; too little of a D gene remains to name it. In nucleotide form, the sequence is TGTGCCAGTAGTATGGCCCCGGGTTACAATGAGCAGTTCTTC. Its translation is CASSMAPGYNEQFF.